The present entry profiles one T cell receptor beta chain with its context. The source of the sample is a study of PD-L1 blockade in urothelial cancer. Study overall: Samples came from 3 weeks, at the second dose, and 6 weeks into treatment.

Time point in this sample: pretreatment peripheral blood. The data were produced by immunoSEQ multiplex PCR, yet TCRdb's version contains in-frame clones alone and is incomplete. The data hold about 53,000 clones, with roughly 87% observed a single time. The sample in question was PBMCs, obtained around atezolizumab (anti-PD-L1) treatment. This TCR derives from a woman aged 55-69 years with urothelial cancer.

The CDR3 DNA reads as TGTGCCAGCAGTAGGGGGACCGAAATCTATGGCTACACCTTC. This codes for CASSRGTEIYGYTF. The gene calls are TRBV2 and TRBJ1-2; perhaps TRBD1 as D (6 bases). Trimming left V 5 bases short and J 4 bases short, with 14 bases between. This CDR3 is 14 amino acids long. Germline loops: CDR1 SNHLY, CDR2 FYNNEI. The full variable domain, completed using reference TRBV2 and TRBJ1-2, is EPEVTQTPSHQVTQMGQEVILRCVPISNHLYFYWYRQILGQKVEFLVSFYNNEISEKSEIFDDQFSVERPDGSNFTLKIRSTKLEDSAMYFCASSRGTEIYGYTFGSGTRLTVV.